This is a list of T cell receptor beta chains from one sample in a study of T cells in Graves' hyperthyroidism and ophthalmopathy. TCRdb ran MiXCR on the multiplex PCR reads and lists one entry per CDR3 protein. The table lists around 340,000 distinct CDR3 sequences, around 16% of them singletons. The specimen was blood. These receptors all stem from a man aged 25 to 45 with Graves' hyperthyroidism. CDR3s include the opening cysteine and the closing phenylalanine or tryptophan. D genes are given only for firm matches. Expanded clones get a size class; other rows say once, few or many, or leave the size out.

TRBV7-2	-	TRBJ1-5	many	CASSLDRAQPQHF	TGTGCCAGCAGCTTAGACAGGGCTCAGCCCCAGCATTTT
TRBV5-1	-	TRBJ2-3	-	CASSSAPPGDTQYF	TGCGCCAGCAGCTCTGCCCCCCCTGGGGATACGCAGTATTTT
TRBV20-1	-	TRBJ1-1	many	CSASADGNTEAFF	TGCAGTGCTAGCGCGGACGGAAACACTGAAGCTTTCTTT
TRBV20-1	TRBD1	TRBJ2-7	-	CSAYTGVEQYF	TGCAGTGCTTATACAGGGGTCGAGCAGTACTTC
TRBV20-1	TRBD2	TRBJ2-3	few	CSVGGSYLTDTQYF	TGCAGTGTAGGCGGGAGTTACCTCACAGATACGCAGTATTTT
TRBV6-1	-	TRBJ2-7	many	CASSEQEHYEQYF	TGTGCCAGCAGTGAACAGGAGCACTACGAGCAGTACTTC
TRBV5-1	-	TRBJ2-2	many	CASRALEGAGELFF	TGCGCCAGCAGGGCGCTAGAAGGGGCCGGGGAGCTGTTTTTT
TRBV5-1	-	TRBJ2-5	many	CASSRRGDQETQYF	TGCGCCAGCAGTCGAAGAGGGGATCAAGAGACCCAGTACTTC
TRBV4-2	TRBD1	TRBJ2-3	few	CASSHPSGTGASTDTQYF	TGTGCCAGCAGCCACCCCTCTGGGACAGGGGCGAGCACAGATACGCAGTATTTT
TRBV7-3	-	TRBJ2-1	-	CASSTPGTPNDEQFF	TGTGCCAGCAGCACACCCGGGACCCCGAACGATGAGCAGTTCTTC
TRBV19	-	TRBJ2-6	few	CASSIIYRGSGANVLTF	TGTGCCAGTAGTATAATATACAGAGGCTCTGGGGCCAACGTCCTGACTTTC
TRBV5-6	-	TRBJ1-2	-	CASSGVYGYTF	TGTGCCAGCAGCGGCGTCTATGGCTACACCTTC
TRBV10-3	TRBD1	TRBJ2-7	few	CATRTGSEQYF	TGTGCGACGAGGACAGGGAGCGAGCAGTACTTC
TRBV7-2	-	TRBJ1-5	-	CASSRRYREAQHF	TGTGCCAGCAGCCGAAGATACAGGGAGGCCCAGCATTTT
TRBV11-3	-	TRBJ2-2	many	CASSLPPSRGTLNTGELFF	TGTGCCAGCAGCTTACCTCCGTCCAGAGGAACGCTGAACACCGGGGAGCTGTTTTTT
TRBV12-3/TRBV12-4	TRBD1	TRBJ1-4	many	CASSTGQGGKLFF	TGTGCCAGCAGTACGGGACAGGGGGGAAAACTGTTTTTT
TRBV2	TRBD1	TRBJ2-7	many	CASSRDRAVEKQYF	TGTGCCAGCAGTCGCGACAGGGCAGTTGAGAAGCAGTACTTC
TRBV2	TRBD1	TRBJ2-5	many	CAGGQTQETQYF	TGTGCCGGGGGACAGACCCAAGAGACCCAGTACTTC
TRBV10-3	-	TRBJ2-2	many	CAISDDGATGELFF	TGTGCCATCAGTGATGACGGAGCCACCGGGGAGCTGTTTTTT
TRBV6-1	-	TRBJ1-2	many	CASSLRGSLYGYTF	TGTGCCAGCAGTCTCAGGGGATCCCTCTATGGCTACACCTTC
TRBV20-1	-	TRBJ2-5	many	CSAKDQETQYF	TGCAGTGCTAAAGACCAAGAGACCCAGTACTTC
TRBV5-1	TRBD2	TRBJ2-3	few	CASSLGTSPDTQYF	TGCGCCAGCAGCCTTGGGACTAGCCCAGATACGCAGTATTTT
TRBV20-1	TRBD1	TRBJ2-1	few	CSARGWQGARNEQFF	TGCAGTGCTAGAGGGTGGCAGGGGGCGAGGAATGAGCAGTTCTTC
TRBV6-1	-	TRBJ1-1	many	CASLERNTEAFF	TGTGCCAGCCTAGAGCGGAACACTGAAGCTTTCTTT
TRBV9	-	TRBJ1-6	-	CASSEAGNSPLHF	TGTGCCAGCAGCGAAGCAGGGAACTCACCCCTCCACTTT
TRBV19	TRBD1	TRBJ1-1	few	CASSSWTGQNTEAFF	TGTGCCAGTAGTTCATGGACAGGACAGAACACTGAAGCTTTCTTT
TRBV13	TRBD1	TRBJ1-1	many	CASSLRTGWTEAFF	TGTGCCAGCAGCTTAAGGACAGGGTGGACTGAAGCTTTCTTT
TRBV7-9	-	TRBJ1-2	once	CASSLDQGAGYTF	TGTGCCAGCAGCTTAGACCAGGGAGCAGGCTACACCTTC
TRBV28	TRBD1	TRBJ1-1	many	CASSLLLGQGPEAFF	TGTGCCAGCAGTTTATTACTCGGACAGGGGCCTGAAGCTTTCTTT
TRBV3-1	TRBD2	TRBJ2-3	few	CASSQLGGSGGFGDAQYF	TGTGCCAGCAGCCAGTTGGGTGGTAGCGGGGGCTTCGGAGATGCGCAGTATTTT
TRBV28	-	TRBJ2-6	few	CASTTGGSGANVLTF	TGTGCCAGCACAACAGGAGGATCTGGGGCCAACGTCCTGACTTTC
TRBV3-1	TRBD2	TRBJ2-1	-	CASSPSGSGIEQFF	TGTGCCAGCAGCCCTTCGGGGAGCGGGATTGAGCAGTTCTTC
TRBV20-1	-	TRBJ1-5	few	CSASLAGQPQHF	TGCAGTGCTAGTTTGGCGGGTCAGCCCCAGCATTTT
TRBV5-1	TRBD2	TRBJ2-5	few	CASSTGTSGGQETQYF	TGCGCCAGCAGCACAGGGACTAGCGGAGGCCAAGAGACCCAGTACTTC
TRBV20-1	-	TRBJ2-1	many	CSAPDSAISYNEQFF	TGCAGTGCTCCTGATAGCGCGATCTCCTACAATGAGCAGTTCTTC
TRBV29-1	-	TRBJ1-5	-	CSVRDNYNQPQHF	TGCAGCGTCCGGGACAATTATAATCAGCCCCAGCATTTT
TRBV24-1	-	TRBJ1-4	many	CATSGPPDSKDEKLFF	TGTGCCACCAGTGGCCCCCCCGACAGCAAAGATGAAAAACTGTTTTTT
TRBV5-1	TRBD2	TRBJ2-1	many	CASSSRAGGRSSYNEQFF	TGCGCCAGCAGCTCACGAGCGGGAGGCCGCTCCTCCTACAATGAGCAGTTCTTC
TRBV20-1	-	TRBJ2-2	many	CSQLRDPNTGELFF	TGCAGTCAACTCCGGGACCCAAACACCGGGGAGCTGTTTTTT
TRBV18	-	TRBJ1-2	many	CASSPPIPTGYGYTF	TGTGCCAGCTCACCACCTATTCCAACAGGCTATGGCTACACCTTC
TRBV28	TRBD1	TRBJ2-3	few	CASSTGTGVTDTQYF	TGTGCCAGCAGTACCGGGACAGGGGTCACAGATACGCAGTATTTT
TRBV6-6	TRBD1	TRBJ2-5	many	CASSYVKGATQETQYF	TGTGCCAGCAGTTATGTAAAGGGGGCTACCCAAGAGACCCAGTACTTC
TRBV6-5	-	TRBJ2-5	many	CASSYLGGTGETQYF	TGTGCCAGCAGTTACTTGGGGGGTACGGGAGAGACCCAGTACTTC
TRBV5-1	-	TRBJ2-5	-	CASSFRDRSTETQYF	TGCGCCAGCAGCTTCCGGGACCGATCAACGGAGACCCAGTACTTC
TRBV5-4	TRBD1	TRBJ2-7	-	CASSSDRAYSYEQYF	TGTGCCAGCAGCTCGGACAGGGCCTACTCCTACGAGCAGTACTTC
TRBV12-5	-	TRBJ1-1	-	CASGLGRTEAFF	TGTGCTAGTGGTTTGGGGAGGACTGAAGCTTTCTTT
TRBV3-1	-	TRBJ2-1	-	CASSQDRVGGEQFF	TGTGCCAGCAGCCAAGATCGTGTGGGCGGTGAGCAGTTCTTC
TRBV28	-	TRBJ2-1	many	CASSLWKDLLRRVHNEQFF	TGTGCCAGCAGTTTATGGAAGGACTTATTGAGGCGGGTACACAATGAGCAGTTCTTC
TRBV24-1	TRBD1	TRBJ2-2	few	CATSDPGTGNTGELFF	TGTGCCACCAGTGATCCCGGGACAGGGAACACCGGGGAGCTGTTTTTT
TRBV19	-	TRBJ1-1	-	CASPSPATTPLLNTEAFF	TGTGCCAGCCCCTCACCCGCGACAACACCCTTATTGAACACTGAAGCTTTCTTT
TRBV29-1	-	TRBJ2-3	many	CSVEVGAGDTQYF	TGCAGCGTTGAGGTGGGGGCAGGGGATACGCAGTATTTT